This TCR beta chain comes out of a study of blood T cell repertoires in COVID-19. On the study more broadly: Acute and convalescent COVID-19 samples came from the United States, Italy and Spain. PBMCs, B-cell-depleted T cells, or T cells were the source of the cDNA or gDNA that made up the material.

As processed by the authors: Reference gene primers were amplified, and this amplification served to estimate nucleated cell counts. Data came from immunoSEQ multiplex PCR; TCRdb stores just in-frame clones and leaves some out. V, J and clone size reflect that table, while D and trimming were determined from the DNA. The sample records some 350,000 clones, around 83% being singletons. The germline CDR1 and CDR2 sequences are SGHRS and YFSETQ. Germline trimming cut 0 bases from V and 6 bases from J; bases unmatched to any gene: 6. The CDR3 sequence is 14 residues long. This TCR was sampled from a man in his thirties or forties with active or convalescent COVID-19. The sample consisted of peripheral blood. The chain carries TRBV5-1 and TRBJ2-7, with TRBD2 matching over 7 bases. The CDR3 region has the DNA TGCGCCAGCAGCTTGGGGGGAGGGCCCGCCGAGCAGTACTTC. Translating it yields CASSLGGGPAEQYF.